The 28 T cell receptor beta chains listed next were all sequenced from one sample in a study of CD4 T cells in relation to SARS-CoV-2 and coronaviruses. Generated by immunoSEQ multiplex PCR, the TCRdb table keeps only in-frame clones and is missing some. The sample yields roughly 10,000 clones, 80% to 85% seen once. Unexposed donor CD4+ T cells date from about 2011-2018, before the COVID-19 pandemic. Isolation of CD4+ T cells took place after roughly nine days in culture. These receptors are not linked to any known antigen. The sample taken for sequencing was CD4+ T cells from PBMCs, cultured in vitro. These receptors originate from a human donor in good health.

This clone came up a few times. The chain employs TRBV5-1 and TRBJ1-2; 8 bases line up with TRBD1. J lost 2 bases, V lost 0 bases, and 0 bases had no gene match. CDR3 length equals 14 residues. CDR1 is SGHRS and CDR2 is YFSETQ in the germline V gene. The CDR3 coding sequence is TGCGCCAGCAGCTTGGGACAGGGGAACTATGGCTACACCTTC. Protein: CASSLGQGNYGYTF.

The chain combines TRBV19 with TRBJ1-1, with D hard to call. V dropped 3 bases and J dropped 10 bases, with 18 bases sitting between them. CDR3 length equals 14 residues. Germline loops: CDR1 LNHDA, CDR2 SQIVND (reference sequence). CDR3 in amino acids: CASSMSRGAFGAFF. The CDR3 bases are TGTGCCAGTAGTATGTCGCGGGGTGCCTTCGGAGCTTTCTTT.

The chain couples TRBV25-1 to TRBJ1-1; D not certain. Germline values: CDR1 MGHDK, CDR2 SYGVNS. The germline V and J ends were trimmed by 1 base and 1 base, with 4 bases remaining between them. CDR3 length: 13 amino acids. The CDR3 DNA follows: TGTGCCAGCAGTGAATTGTCGAACACTGAAGCTTTCTTT. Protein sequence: CASSELSNTEAFF. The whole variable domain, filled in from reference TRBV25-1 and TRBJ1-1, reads EADIYQTPRYLVIGTGKKITLECSQTMGHDKMYWYQQDPGMELHLIHYSYGVNSTEKGDLSSESTVSRIRTEHFPLTLESARPSHTSQYLCASSELSNTEAFFGQGTRLTVV.

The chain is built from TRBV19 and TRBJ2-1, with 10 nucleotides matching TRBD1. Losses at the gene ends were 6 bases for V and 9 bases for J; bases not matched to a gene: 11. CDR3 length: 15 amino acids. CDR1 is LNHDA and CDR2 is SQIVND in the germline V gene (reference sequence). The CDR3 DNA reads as TGTGCCAGTAGCCGGGGGACAGGGGTCGGGGCTGAGCAGTTCTTC. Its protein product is CASSRGTGVGAEQFF.

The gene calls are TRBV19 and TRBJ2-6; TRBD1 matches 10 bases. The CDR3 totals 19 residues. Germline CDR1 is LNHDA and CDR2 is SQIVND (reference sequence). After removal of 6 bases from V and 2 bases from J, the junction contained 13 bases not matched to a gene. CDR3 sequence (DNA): TGTGCCAGTAGAAAAAAGGGACAGGGGTTTTTCCCTGGGGCCAACGTCCTGACTTTC. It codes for CASRKKGQGFFPGANVLTF.

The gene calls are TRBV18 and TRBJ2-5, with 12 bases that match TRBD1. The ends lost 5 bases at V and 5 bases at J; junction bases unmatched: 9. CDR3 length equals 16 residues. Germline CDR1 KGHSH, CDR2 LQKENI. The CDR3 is CASSYSGTGGRETQYF. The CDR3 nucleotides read TGTGCCAGCTCATACTCTGGGACAGGGGGCAGGGAGACCCAGTACTTC.

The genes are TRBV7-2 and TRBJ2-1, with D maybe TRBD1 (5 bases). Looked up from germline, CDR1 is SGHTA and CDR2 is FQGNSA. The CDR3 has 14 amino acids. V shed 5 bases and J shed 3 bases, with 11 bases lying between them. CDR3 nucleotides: TGTGCCAGCAGCGTGGGGCAGAACTACAATGAGCAGTTCTTC. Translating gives CASSVGQNYNEQFF.

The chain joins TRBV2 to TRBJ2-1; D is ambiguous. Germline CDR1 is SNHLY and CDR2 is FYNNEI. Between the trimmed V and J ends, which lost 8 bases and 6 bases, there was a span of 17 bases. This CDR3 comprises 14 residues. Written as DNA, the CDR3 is TGTGCCAGCTCCCGAGAGGCCACGGCCAATGAGCAGTTCTTC. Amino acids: CASSREATANEQFF. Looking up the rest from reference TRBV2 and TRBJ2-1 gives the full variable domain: EPEVTQTPSHQVTQMGQEVILRCVPISNHLYFYWYRQILGQKVEFLVSFYNNEISEKSEIFDDQFSVERPDGSNFTLKIRSTKLEDSAMYFCASSREATANEQFFGPGTRLTVL.

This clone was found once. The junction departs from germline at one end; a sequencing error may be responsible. CDR3 protein: CASTGDQVLDF. CDR3 sequence (DNA): TGTGCCAGCACCGGAGACCAGGTGCTAGACTTC. V is TRBV6-5 and J is TRBJ2-7, with unresolved D. The CDR3 has 11 amino acids. From germline, CDR1 is MNHEY and CDR2 SVGAGI.

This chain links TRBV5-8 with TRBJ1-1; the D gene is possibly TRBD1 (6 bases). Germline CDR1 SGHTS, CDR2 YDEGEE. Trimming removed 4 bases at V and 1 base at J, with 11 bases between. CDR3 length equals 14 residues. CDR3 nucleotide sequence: TGTGCCAGCAGCACCGGGGGGGCGAACACTGAAGCTTTCTTT. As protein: CASSTGGANTEAFF.

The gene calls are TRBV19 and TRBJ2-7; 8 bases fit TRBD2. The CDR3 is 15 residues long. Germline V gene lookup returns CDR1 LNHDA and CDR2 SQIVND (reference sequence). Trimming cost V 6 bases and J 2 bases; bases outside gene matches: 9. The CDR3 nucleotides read TGTGCCAGTAGCAGACCGGGACTAGGGGCCTACGAGCAGTACTTC. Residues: CASSRPGLGAYEQYF.

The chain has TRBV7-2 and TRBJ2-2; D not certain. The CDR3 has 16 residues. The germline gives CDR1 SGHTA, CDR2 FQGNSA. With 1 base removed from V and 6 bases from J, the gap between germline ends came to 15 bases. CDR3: CASSLGRPSGAGELFF. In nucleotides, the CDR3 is TGTGCCAGCAGCTTAGGCCGGCCAAGTGGGGCCGGGGAGCTGTTTTTT.

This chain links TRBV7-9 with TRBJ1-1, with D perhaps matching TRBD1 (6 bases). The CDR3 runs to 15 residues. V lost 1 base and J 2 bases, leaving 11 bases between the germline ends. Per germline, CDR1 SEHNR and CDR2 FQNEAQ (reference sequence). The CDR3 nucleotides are TGTGCCAGCAGCTTAGTTCAGGGGATAAACACTGAAGCTTTCTTT. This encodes CASSLVQGINTEAFF.

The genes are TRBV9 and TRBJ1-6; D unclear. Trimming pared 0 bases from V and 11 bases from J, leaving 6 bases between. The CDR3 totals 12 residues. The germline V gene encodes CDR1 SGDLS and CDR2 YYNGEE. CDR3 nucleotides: TGTGCCAGCAGCGTAGACAACACACCCCTCCACTTT. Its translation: CASSVDNTPLHF.

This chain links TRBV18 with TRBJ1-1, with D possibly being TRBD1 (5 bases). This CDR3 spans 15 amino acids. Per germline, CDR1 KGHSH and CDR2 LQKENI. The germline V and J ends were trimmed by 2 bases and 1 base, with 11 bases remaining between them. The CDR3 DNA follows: TGTGCCAGCTCACCATATCAGGGACGGAACACTGAAGCTTTCTTT. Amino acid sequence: CASSPYQGRNTEAFF.

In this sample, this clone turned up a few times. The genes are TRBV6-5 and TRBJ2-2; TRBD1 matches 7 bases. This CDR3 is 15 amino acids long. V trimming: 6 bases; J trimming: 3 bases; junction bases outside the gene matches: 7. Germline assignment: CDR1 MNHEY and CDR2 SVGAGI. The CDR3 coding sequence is TGTGCCAGCAGGGATAGGACAGGAGACACCGGGGAGCTGTTTTTT. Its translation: CASRDRTGDTGELFF.

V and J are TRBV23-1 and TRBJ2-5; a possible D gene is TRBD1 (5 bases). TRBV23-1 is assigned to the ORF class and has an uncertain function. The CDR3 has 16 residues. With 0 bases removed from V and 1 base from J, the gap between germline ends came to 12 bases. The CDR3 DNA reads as TGCGCCAGCAGTCAATCCGGAACAGGACCCCAAGAGACCCAGTACTTC. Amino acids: CASSQSGTGPQETQYF.

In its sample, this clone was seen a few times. The CDR3 sequence: CASYAGPDRPNYGYTF. CDR3 nucleotides: TGTGCGAGTTACGCGGGACCCGATCGTCCTAACTATGGCTACACCTTC. The chain joins TRBV19 to TRBJ1-2; TRBD1 might be the D (5 bases). Germline assignment: CDR1 LNHDA and CDR2 SQIVND (reference sequence). This CDR3 region has 16 residues. The full variable domain, in which reference TRBV19 and TRBJ1-2 provide the parts outside the CDR3, is DGGITQSPKYLFRKEGQNVTLSCEQNLNHDAMYWYRQDPGQGLRLIYYSQIVNDFQKGDIAEGYSVSREKKESFPLTVTSAQKNPTAFYLCASYAGPDRPNYGYTFGSGTRLTVV.

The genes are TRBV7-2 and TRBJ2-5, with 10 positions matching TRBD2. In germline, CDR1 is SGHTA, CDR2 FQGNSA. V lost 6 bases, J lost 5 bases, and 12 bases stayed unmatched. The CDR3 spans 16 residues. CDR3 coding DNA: TGTGCCAGCAGTGGGGCTAGCGGGAGTAGGAGGGAGACCCAGTACTTC. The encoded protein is CASSGASGSRRETQYF.

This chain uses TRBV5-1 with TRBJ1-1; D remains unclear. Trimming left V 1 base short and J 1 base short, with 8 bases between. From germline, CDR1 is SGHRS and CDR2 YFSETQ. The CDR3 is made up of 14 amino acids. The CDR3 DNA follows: TGCGCCAGCAGCTTGTTTGGGTGGAACACTGAAGCTTTCTTT. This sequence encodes CASSLFGWNTEAFF. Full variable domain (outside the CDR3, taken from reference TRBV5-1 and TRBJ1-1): KAGVTQTPRYLIKTRGQQVTLSCSPISGHRSVSWYQQTPGQGLQFLFEYFSETQRNKGNFPGRFSGRQFSNSRSEMNVSTLELGDSALYLCASSLFGWNTEAFFGQGTRLTVV.

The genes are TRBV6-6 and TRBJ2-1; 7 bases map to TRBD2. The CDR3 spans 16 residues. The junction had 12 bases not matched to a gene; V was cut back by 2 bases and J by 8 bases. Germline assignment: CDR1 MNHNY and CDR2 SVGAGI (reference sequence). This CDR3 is CASSYPTSPSTDEQFF. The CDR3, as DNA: TGTGCCAGCAGTTACCCGACTAGCCCATCGACCGATGAGCAGTTCTTC.

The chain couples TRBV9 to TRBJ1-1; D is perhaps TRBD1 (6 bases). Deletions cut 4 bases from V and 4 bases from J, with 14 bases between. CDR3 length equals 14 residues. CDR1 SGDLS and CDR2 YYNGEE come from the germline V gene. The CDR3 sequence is CASSPWTVSTEAFF. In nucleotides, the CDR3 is TGTGCCAGCAGCCCGTGGACAGTGAGCACTGAAGCTTTCTTT.

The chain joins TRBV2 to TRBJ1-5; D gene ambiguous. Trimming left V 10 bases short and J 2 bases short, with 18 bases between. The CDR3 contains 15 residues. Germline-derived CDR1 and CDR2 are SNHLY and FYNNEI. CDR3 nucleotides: TGTGCCACCCAAAGTCAGCGGGAGGGCAATCAGCCCCAGCATTTT. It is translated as CATQSQREGNQPQHF.

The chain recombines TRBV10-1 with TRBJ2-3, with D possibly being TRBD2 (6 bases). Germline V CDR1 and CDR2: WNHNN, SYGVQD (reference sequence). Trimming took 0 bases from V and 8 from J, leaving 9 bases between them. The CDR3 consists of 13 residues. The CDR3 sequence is CASSESSRGTQYF. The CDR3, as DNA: TGCGCCAGCAGTGAGTCGTCGCGGGGTACGCAGTATTTT.

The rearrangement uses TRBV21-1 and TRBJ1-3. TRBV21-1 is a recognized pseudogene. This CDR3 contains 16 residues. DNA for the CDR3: TGTGCCAGCAGCAAACTCGTCAAACGACTTGGAAACACCATATATTTT. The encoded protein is CASSKLVKRLGNTIYF.

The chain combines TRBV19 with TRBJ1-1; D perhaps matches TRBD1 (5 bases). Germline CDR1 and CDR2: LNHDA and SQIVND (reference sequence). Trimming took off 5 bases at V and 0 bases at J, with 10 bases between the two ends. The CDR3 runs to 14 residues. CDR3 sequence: CASSLTAMNTEAFF. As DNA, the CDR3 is TGTGCCAGTAGTTTGACAGCAATGAACACTGAAGCTTTCTTT.

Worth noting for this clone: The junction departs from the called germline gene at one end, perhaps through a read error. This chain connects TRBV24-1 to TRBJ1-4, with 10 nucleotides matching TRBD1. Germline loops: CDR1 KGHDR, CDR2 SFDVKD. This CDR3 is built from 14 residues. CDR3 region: CASEDRGILRKTVF. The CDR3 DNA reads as TGTGCCTCTGAGGACAGGGGGATCCTACGAAAAACTGTTTTT.

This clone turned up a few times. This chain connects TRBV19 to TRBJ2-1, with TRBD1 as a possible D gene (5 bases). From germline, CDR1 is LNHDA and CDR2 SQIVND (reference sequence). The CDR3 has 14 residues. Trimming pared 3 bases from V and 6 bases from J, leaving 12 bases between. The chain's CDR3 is CASSILLQVNEQFF. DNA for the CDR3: TGTGCCAGTAGTATCCTCTTACAGGTCAATGAGCAGTTCTTC.